The TCR beta chain under discussion was sequenced for a study of blood T cell dynamics during melanoma immunotherapy. As for the study in general: Metastatic melanoma patients received first-line pembrolizumab or nivolumab plus ipilimumab.

TCRdb keeps only in-frame clones here, not all; method: immunoSEQ multiplex PCR. This table has about 14,000 clones, just over 85% appearing once. Time point indicated: pre-treatment baseline. At 12 weeks after first infusion, RECIST 1.1 defined response for most patients. This clone was seen a single time. V was trimmed by 4 bases and J by 1 base, leaving 19 bases between them. Germline lookup yields CDR1 MGHRA and CDR2 YSYEKL. The CDR3 consists of 17 residues. This chain uses TRBV4-1 with TRBJ1-1; D is possibly TRBD1 (5 bases). This sequence was found in a human donor with melanoma. The sample consisted of blood, taken from a patient treated with checkpoint blockade. CDR3 DNA: TGCGCCAGCAGCCCAGCCGGGGGGGGAAAGAGGAACACTGAAGCTTTCTTT. Residues: CASSPAGGGKRNTEAFF.